The sequence of this T cell receptor beta chain was determined in a study of T cell responses to AZD1222 COVID-19 vaccine (dated by TCRdb to the early 2020s). Background on the whole study: AZD1222 recipients whose second dose came at about 4 weeks and those whose second dose came at about 12 weeks were combined into one group, since spike-specific TCR depth and breadth did not differ between the two schedules. A total of just over 230 trial participants underwent TCR sequencing, of whom about 210 had received two doses of AZD1222 and roughly 26 had received two doses of the MenACWY control vaccine. Trial participants were enrolled into age subgroups of 18-55, 56-69 and 70-plus years, which contained around 150, 28 and 57 TCR-sequenced participants, respectively.

The CDR3 regions of human TCRbeta chains were subjected to immunosequencing. Concerning the study's data processing: TCRs in the repertoires were matched against a reference library of SARS-CoV-2-specific TCRs that had been generated with the MIRA antigen-specificity platform. Breadth meant the fraction of unique TCRs that were SARS-CoV-2-associated, whereas depth meant the fraction of total T cells that were SARS-CoV-2-associated. Each spike-specific TCR was assigned to its reactive spike region and to a CD4 or CD8 class using the MIRA data. Log10-transformed breadth and depth values were compared by one-way ANOVA with Sidak's multiple comparisons tests. TCRdb obtained this table from immuneACCESS and retained in-frame rearrangements with V and J assigned. These tables miss some clones; where compared with another copy, unresolved V genes account for less than half of the shortfall, and the remainder is unexplained. That table furnishes V, J and clone size, whereas the DNA furnished D and trimming. This sample comprises roughly 120,000 clones, approximately 90% of them detected only once. The ten largest clones add up to around a sixth of the sample.

What the study reported, not specific to this receptor: Vaccine-associated CD4 TCRs spanned the whole spike protein, with dominant responses in regions 160-218 and 743-854. Because no day 14 peak-response samples were available, repertoires were characterized only after the peak T cell response. Reportedly, close to half of the unique spike-specific TCRs recognized epitopes lying outside the regions that are mutated in the B.1.351 and B.1.1.7 variants. Participants were mostly white British and included more females than males, and it was suggested by the authors that clonal diversity may have been underestimated. In the small 56-69-year group, the increase in depth fell short of significance, most likely because of low power. Only six or seven AZD1222 recipients were SARS-CoV-2 seropositive at baseline, limiting conclusions about previously exposed vaccinees. After two AZD1222 doses, both the breadth and the depth of spike-specific TCRs were significantly higher than at day 0 and than in MenACWY recipients.

As regards this clone: Its cognate antigen has yet to be identified. No qualities accompany the bases; no much larger clone lies one base away.

Explained via the paper, the time point label denotes: baseline before first vaccination. Vaccinee samples came from UK trials COV001 and COV002, including a single-blind randomized controlled phase 2/3 trial of AZD1222 (ChAdOx1 nCoV-19) in healthy adults. For TCRbeta chain sequencing, PBMC samples were collected from trial participants at day 0 and at day 28 after the second dose. The receptor's source is an adult in good health. Material: peripheral blood, obtained on day 0 of AZD1222 vaccination.

The DNA is as follows: TGTGCCAGCAGCCAAGATGTGAAACAGGGTGAAAAACTGTTTTTT. Translated, this is CASSQDVKQGEKLFF. The rearrangement combines TRBV3-1 (or the pseudogene TRBV3-2) with TRBJ1-4; the D region possibly corresponds to TRBD1 (6 bases align). From a lookup of the germline V gene (reference sequence), CDR1 and CDR2 are LGHDT and YNNKEL. Between the V and J ends, shortened by 0 bases and 7 bases respectively, the junction contains 12 bases. Spanning cysteine to phenylalanine, the CDR3 consists of 15 amino acids. Only the CDR3 region is kept as DNA, spanning 45 bases read in frame from base 1.